This T cell receptor (beta chain) emerged from a study of tumor-infiltrating lymphocytes in primary liver carcinoma. About the research overall: Each of the growths was stage T1-T3 N0M0, extending about 4.2 to 10 cm across.

Germline V gene data show CDR1 as SGHNT and CDR2 as YYREEE (reference sequence). The CDR3 has 13 residues. The tissue used was unsorted bulk material of about 17-33 mg. RNA and DNA were co-extracted from it with the AllPrep DNA/RNA mini kit. Resecting the tumor surgically was how the patients' primary liver carcinoma was treated. Regarding this clonotype: This sequence may be a read error, since a much larger clone differs from it by one base.

TCR beta cDNA was reverse-transcribed from approximately 0.45 ug of total RNA. The reaction used a constant-region primer and ProtoScript II reverse transcriptase. Libraries covering TCR beta were generated through three nested multiplex PCR rounds (using a slightly modified ARM-PCR). Rounds one and two of PCR, each of roughly 10 cycles, were primed with TRBV1-TRBV30 forward primers and a C-beta reverse primer. TCRdb processed the multiplex PCR reads anew with MiXCR; each CDR3 protein has one entry. The data hold approximately 110,000 distinct CDR3 sequences, with around 60% observed a single time.

This TCR was recovered from a woman aged 60 to 75 with primary liver carcinoma and hepatitis B virus infection. Sequences were obtained from liver tumor tissue from sampling region 1. Subset denoted: tumor region T1, superior pole. The rearrangement joins TRBV5-4 to TRBJ1-1, with D unresolved. The CDR3 DNA is TGTGCCAGCAGCTTGGCCAGTGGAACTGAAGCTCTCTTT. Protein sequence: CASSLASGTEALF.